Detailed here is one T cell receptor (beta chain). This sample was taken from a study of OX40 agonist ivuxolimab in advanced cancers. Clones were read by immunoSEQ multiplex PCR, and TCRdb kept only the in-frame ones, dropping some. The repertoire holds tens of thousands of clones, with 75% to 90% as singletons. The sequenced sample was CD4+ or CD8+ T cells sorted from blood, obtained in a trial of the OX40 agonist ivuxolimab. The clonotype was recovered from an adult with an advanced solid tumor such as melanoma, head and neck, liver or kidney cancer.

CDR3 sequence: CASSITAHSYNEQFF. The CDR3 DNA follows: TGTGCCAGTAGTATTACTGCTCACAGCTACAATGAGCAGTTCTTC. V and J are TRBV19 and TRBJ2-1; D call uncertain. Trimming removed 3 bases at V and 3 bases at J, with 12 bases between. Germline V gives CDR1 LNHDA, CDR2 SQIVND (reference sequence). The length of the CDR3 is 15 residues.